The rows below give T cell receptor beta chains drawn from one sample of a study of T cell responses to AZD1222 COVID-19 vaccine. Here immunoSEQ multiplex PCR was the method, and the copy in TCRdb shows in-frame clones only, minus some. The sample carries about 100,000 clones, approximately 90% recorded once. The specimen was peripheral blood, collected 28 days after the second AZD1222 dose. The receptors shown here come from an adult who received the AZD1222 COVID-19 vaccine. CDR3s include the opening cysteine and the closing phenylalanine or tryptophan. The order of the fields is J gene, D gene, clone size, V gene, CDR3 protein, CDR3 DNA. A D gene is named only where the DNA matches it firmly. Clone size, where shown, is once, few, many, or a class for clones that have expanded.

TRBJ2-1 NA NA TRBV11-2 CASSPRFGYNEQFF TGTGCCAGCAGCCCCCGCTTCGGGTACAATGAGCAGTTCTTC
TRBJ1-2 NA NA TRBV28 CASSTQNPRGYTF TGTGCCAGCAGCACCCAGAACCCCAGGGGCTACACCTTC
TRBJ1-5 NA NA TRBV6-6 CASSPGQRTYSNQPQHF TGTGCCAGCAGTCCAGGACAGAGAACGTATAGCAATCAGCCCCAGCATTTT
TRBJ2-1 TRBD2 NA TRBV20-1 CSASLKGLAGGRYNEQFF TGCAGTGCTAGTCTAAAGGGACTAGCGGGAGGCCGATACAATGAGCAGTTCTTC
TRBJ2-5 NA once TRBV9 CASSGGATYRETQYF TGTGCCAGCAGCGGGGGGGCTACGTACCGAGAGACCCAGTACTTC
TRBJ2-5 NA NA TRBV19 CASSPQRAEETQYF TGTGCCAGTAGTCCCCAGAGGGCCGAGGAGACCCAGTACTTC
TRBJ2-5 TRBD1 NA TRBV6-6 CASTRNRGETQYF TGTGCCAGCACCCGTAACAGGGGTGAGACCCAGTACTTC
TRBJ1-5 NA once TRBV7-2 CASSFSNQPQHF TGTGCCAGCAGCTTTAGCAATCAGCCCCAGCATTTT
TRBJ1-5 NA NA TRBV30 CAWSADGFNQPQHF TGTGCCTGGAGCGCAGACGGGTTCAATCAGCCCCAGCATTTT
TRBJ2-1 NA NA TRBV6-2/TRBV6-3 CATSRLYNEQFF TGTGCCACCAGTAGGTTGTACAATGAGCAGTTCTTC
TRBJ1-2 NA NA TRBV19 CASSPRVFEGYTF TGTGCCAGTAGTCCCAGGGTATTCGAGGGCTACACCTTC
TRBJ2-1 TRBD2 NA TRBV6-1 CASSESQWGAGGYNEQFF TGTGCCAGCAGTGAATCCCAGTGGGGAGCGGGAGGTTACAATGAGCAGTTCTTC
TRBJ1-2 NA NA TRBV20-1 CSATDKAGYTF TGCAGTGCCACGGACAAAGCGGGCTACACCTTC
TRBJ1-4 NA NA TRBV3-1/TRBV3-2 CASSPGFWGSFNEKLFF TGTGCCAGCAGTCCAGGGTTTTGGGGGTCCTTTAATGAAAAACTGTTTTTT
TRBJ1-5 NA NA TRBV19 CASSMSNQPQHF TGTGCCAGTAGTATGTCGAATCAGCCCCAGCATTTT
TRBJ2-3 TRBD2 once TRBV28 CAILAGGTDTQYF TGTGCCATACTAGCGGGAGGGACAGATACGCAGTATTTT
TRBJ1-5 NA NA TRBV12-3/TRBV12-4 CASSLTAGQPQHF TGTGCCAGCAGTTTAACAGCCGGTCAGCCCCAGCATTTT
TRBJ2-2 TRBD2 NA TRBV19 CASQRLAGVPGELFF TGTGCCAGCCAGAGACTAGCGGGAGTTCCCGGGGAGCTGTTTTTT
TRBJ2-5 NA NA TRBV28 CASSLTIETQYF TGTGCCAGCAGTTTAACAATAGAGACCCAGTACTTC
TRBJ2-5 NA NA TRBV19 CASSVDGAGETQYF TGTGCCAGTAGTGTTGACGGGGCGGGGGAGACCCAGTACTTC
TRBJ1-4 NA NA TRBV4-1 CASSQDLTNEKLFF TGCGCCAGCAGCCAGGACCTAACTAATGAAAAACTGTTTTTT
TRBJ2-5 TRBD2 NA TRBV7-9 CASRAGEETQYF TGTGCCAGCAGAGCGGGGGAAGAGACCCAGTACTTC
TRBJ2-2 TRBD2 NA TRBV9 CASSLGLAENTGELFF TGTGCCAGCAGCCTTGGACTAGCGGAGAACACCGGGGAGCTGTTTTTT
TRBJ2-1 NA NA TRBV6-2/TRBV6-3 CASSYRTYEQFF TGTGCCAGCAGTTACAGGACATATGAGCAGTTCTTC
TRBJ1-2 NA NA TRBV2 CASSEVGRGYTF TGTGCCAGCAGTGAAGTGGGTCGAGGCTACACCTTC
TRBJ1-3 TRBD1 NA TRBV11-2 CASSTLDRATGNTIYF TGTGCCAGCAGCACCCTCGACAGGGCAACTGGAAACACCATATATTTT
TRBJ2-1 TRBD2 NA TRBV5-4 CASSPGGSGRNEQFF TGTGCCAGCAGCCCGGGTGGTAGCGGGAGGAATGAGCAGTTCTTC
TRBJ1-4 NA NA TRBV2 CASSGTATEKLFF TGTGCCAGCAGTGGGACGGCTACGGAAAAACTGTTTTTT
TRBJ2-1 NA NA TRBV21-1 CASSKGTSGRNEQFF TGTGCCAGCAGCAAAGGGACTAGCGGGAGGAATGAGCAGTTCTTC
TRBJ1-5 NA NA TRBV2 CASSGRGVAGQPQHF TGTGCCAGCAGTGGGCGTGGGGTGGCTGGTCAGCCCCAGCATTTT
TRBJ2-2 NA once TRBV7-3 CASSLSGTTGELFF TGTGCCAGCAGCTTATCAGGGACCACCGGGGAGCTGTTTTTT
TRBJ1-3 NA NA TRBV6-5 CASRQGFSGNTIYF TGTGCCAGCAGGCAGGGGTTCTCTGGAAACACCATATATTTT
TRBJ1-2 NA once TRBV2 CASGPPARQANYGYTF TGTGCCAGCGGTCCCCCGGCCAGACAGGCTAACTATGGCTACACCTTC
TRBJ1-5 NA NA TRBV5-5 CASSNHLGGRVQPQHF TGTGCCAGCAGTAATCATCTTGGGGGGAGGGTTCAGCCCCAGCATTTT
TRBJ2-3 NA NA TRBV12-3/TRBV12-4 CASTLLGTDTQYF TGTGCCAGCACGTTATTAGGCACAGATACGCAGTATTTT
TRBJ2-7 TRBD1 NA TRBV5-4 CASSSSGTGFYEQYF TGTGCCAGCAGCTCTTCCGGGACAGGGTTCTACGAGCAGTACTTC
TRBJ1-2 TRBD1 NA TRBV28 CASSSGQGAGGYTF TGTGCCAGCAGTTCGGGACAGGGGGCTGGTGGCTACACCTTC
TRBJ1-1 TRBD1 NA TRBV6-6 CASSYRWQGDEAFF TGTGCCAGCAGTTACCGGTGGCAGGGGGATGAAGCTTTCTTT
TRBJ1-1 NA NA TRBV15 CATKGYTEAFF TGTGCCACCAAGGGTTACACTGAAGCTTTCTTT
TRBJ2-7 TRBD2 NA TRBV3-1/TRBV3-2 CASTGTSGSSEQYF TGTGCCAGCACCGGGACTAGCGGGAGCTCCGAGCAGTACTTC
TRBJ2-3 TRBD1 few TRBV18 CASSLLGTGRTDTQYF TGTGCCAGCTCACTGCTTGGGACAGGGCGCACAGATACGCAGTATTTT
TRBJ1-4 TRBD1 NA TRBV7-9 CASSAGQASNEKLFF TGTGCCAGCAGCGCAGGACAGGCCTCCAATGAAAAACTGTTTTTT